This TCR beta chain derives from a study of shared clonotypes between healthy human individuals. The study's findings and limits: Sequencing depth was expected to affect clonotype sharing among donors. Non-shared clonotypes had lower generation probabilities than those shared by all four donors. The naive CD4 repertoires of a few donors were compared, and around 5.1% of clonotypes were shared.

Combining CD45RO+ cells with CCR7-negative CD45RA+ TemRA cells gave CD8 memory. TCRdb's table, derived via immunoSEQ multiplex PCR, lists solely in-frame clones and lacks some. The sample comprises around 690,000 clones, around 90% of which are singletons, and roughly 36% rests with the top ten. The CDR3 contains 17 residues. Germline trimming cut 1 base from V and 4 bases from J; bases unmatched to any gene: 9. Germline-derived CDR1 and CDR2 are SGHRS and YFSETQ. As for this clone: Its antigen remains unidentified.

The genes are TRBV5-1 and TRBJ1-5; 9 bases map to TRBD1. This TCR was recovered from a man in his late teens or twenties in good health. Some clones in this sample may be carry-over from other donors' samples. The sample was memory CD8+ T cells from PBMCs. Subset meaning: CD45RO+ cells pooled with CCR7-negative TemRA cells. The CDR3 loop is CASSLRLGQGINQPQHF. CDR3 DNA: TGCGCCAGCAGCTTGCGTTTAGGACAGGGGATAAATCAGCCCCAGCATTTT. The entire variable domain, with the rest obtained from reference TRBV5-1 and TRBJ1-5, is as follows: KAGVTQTPRYLIKTRGQQVTLSCSPISGHRSVSWYQQTPGQGLQFLFEYFSETQRNKGNFPGRFSGRQFSNSRSEMNVSTLELGDSALYLCASSLRLGQGINQPQHFGDGTRLSIL.